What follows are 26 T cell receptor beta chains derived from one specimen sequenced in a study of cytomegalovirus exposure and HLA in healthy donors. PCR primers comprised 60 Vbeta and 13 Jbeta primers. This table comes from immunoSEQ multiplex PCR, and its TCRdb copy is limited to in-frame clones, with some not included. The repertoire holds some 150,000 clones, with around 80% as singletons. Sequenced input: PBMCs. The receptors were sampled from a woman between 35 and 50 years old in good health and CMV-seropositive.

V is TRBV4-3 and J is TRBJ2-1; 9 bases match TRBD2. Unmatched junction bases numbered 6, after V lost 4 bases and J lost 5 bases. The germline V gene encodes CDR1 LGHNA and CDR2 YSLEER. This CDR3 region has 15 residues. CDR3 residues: CASSRWASGDNEQFF. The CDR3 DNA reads TGCGCCAGCAGCCGATGGGCTAGCGGGGACAATGAGCAGTTCTTC.

CDR3 DNA sequence: TGTGCCAGCACTGGACAGGCGACCACCGGGGAGCTGTTTTTT. Translating it yields CASTGQATTGELFF. The chain joins TRBV6-1 to TRBJ2-2; 7 nucleotides align to TRBD1. Germline assignment: CDR1 MNHNS and CDR2 SASEGT. With 7 bases clipped from V and 4 bases from J, the junction kept 6 bases outside the gene matches. CDR3 length: 14 residues.

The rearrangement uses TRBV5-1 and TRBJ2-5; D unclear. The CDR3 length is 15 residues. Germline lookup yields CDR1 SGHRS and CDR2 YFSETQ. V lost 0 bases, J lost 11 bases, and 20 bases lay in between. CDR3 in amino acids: CASSLGEYAFMEQYF. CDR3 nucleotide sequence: TGCGCCAGCAGCTTGGGAGAATATGCATTTATGGAGCAGTACTTC.

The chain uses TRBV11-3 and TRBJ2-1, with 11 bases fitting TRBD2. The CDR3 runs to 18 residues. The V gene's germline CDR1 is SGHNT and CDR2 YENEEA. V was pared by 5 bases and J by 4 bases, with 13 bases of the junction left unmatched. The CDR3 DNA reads TGTGCCAGCAGCCGTCGAGGATCGCTAGCGGGGGGTTACAATGAGCAGTTCTTC. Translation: CASSRRGSLAGGYNEQFF.

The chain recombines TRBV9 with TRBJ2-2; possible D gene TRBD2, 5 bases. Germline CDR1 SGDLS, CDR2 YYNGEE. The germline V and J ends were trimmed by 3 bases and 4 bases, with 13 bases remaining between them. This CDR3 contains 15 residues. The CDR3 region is CASSGGSSVTGELFF. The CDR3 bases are TGTGCCAGCAGCGGCGGGTCCTCGGTCACCGGGGAGCTGTTTTTT.

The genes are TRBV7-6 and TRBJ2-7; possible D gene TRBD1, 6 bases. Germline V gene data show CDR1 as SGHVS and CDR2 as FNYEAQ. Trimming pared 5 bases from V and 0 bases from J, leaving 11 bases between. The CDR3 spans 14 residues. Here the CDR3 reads CASSLSQGSYEQYF. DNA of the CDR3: TGTGCCAGCAGCCTCTCACAGGGCTCCTACGAGCAGTACTTC. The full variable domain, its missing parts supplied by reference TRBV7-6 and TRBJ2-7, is GAGVSQSPRYKVTKRGQDVALRCDPISGHVSLYWYRQALGQGPEFLTYFNYEAQQDKSGLPNDRFSAERPEGSISTLTIQRTEQRDSAMYRCASSLSQGSYEQYFGPGTRLTVT.

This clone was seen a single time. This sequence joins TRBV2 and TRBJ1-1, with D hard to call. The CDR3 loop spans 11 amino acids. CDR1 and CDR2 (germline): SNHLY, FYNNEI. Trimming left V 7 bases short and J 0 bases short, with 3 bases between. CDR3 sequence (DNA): TGTGCCAGCAACTTGAACACTGAAGCTTTCTTT. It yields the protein CASNLNTEAFF.

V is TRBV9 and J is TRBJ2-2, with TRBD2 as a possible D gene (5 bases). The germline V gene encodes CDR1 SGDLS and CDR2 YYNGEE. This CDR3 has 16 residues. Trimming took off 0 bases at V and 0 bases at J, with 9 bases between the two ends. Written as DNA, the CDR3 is TGTGCCAGCAGCGTAGAAGTGGGAGCGAACACCGGGGAGCTGTTTTTT. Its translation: CASSVEVGANTGELFF.

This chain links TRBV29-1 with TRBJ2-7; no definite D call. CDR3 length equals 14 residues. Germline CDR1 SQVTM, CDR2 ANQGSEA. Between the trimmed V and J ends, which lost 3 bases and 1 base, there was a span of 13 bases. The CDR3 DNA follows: TGCAGCGTTGACGATCCCACGGGTTCCTACGAGCAGTACTTC. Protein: CSVDDPTGSYEQYF.

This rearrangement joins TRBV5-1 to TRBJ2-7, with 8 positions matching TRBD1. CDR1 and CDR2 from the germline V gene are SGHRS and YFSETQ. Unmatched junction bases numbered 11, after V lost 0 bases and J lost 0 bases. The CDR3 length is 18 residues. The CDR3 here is CASSLESDRGTSSYEQYF. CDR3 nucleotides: TGCGCCAGCAGCTTGGAAAGCGACAGGGGAACTAGCTCCTACGAGCAGTACTTC.

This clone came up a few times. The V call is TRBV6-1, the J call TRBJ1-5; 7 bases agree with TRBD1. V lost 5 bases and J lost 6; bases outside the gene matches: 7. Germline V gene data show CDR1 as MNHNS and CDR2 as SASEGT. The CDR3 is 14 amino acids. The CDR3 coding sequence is TGTGCCAGCAGTCTGACAGGGCTCGCTCAGCCCCAGCATTTT. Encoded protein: CASSLTGLAQPQHF.

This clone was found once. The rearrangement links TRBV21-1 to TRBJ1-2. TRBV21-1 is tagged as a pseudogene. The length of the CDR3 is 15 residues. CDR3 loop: CASSKEEVMNYGYTF. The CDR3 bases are TGTGCCAGCAGCAAAGAAGAGGTAATGAACTATGGCTACACCTTC.

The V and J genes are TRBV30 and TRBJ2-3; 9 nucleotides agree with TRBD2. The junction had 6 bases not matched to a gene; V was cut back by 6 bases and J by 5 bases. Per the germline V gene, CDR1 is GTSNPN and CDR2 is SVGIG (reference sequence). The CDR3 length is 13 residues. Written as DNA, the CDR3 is TGTGCCTGCGATCTAGCGGGGATAGATACGCAGTATTTT. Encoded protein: CACDLAGIDTQYF.

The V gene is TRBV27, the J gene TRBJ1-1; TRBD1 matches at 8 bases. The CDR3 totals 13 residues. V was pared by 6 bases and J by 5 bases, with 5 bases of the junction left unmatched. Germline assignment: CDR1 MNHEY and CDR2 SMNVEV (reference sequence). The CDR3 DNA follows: TGTGCCAGCAGCAGGGGGCTTAATACTGAAGCTTTCTTT. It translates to CASSRGLNTEAFF.

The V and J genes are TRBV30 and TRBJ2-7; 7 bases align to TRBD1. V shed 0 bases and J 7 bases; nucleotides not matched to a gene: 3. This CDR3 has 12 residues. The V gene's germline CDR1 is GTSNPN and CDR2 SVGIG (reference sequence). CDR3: CAWSVGGWEQYF. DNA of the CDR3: TGTGCCTGGAGTGTAGGGGGCTGGGAGCAGTACTTC.

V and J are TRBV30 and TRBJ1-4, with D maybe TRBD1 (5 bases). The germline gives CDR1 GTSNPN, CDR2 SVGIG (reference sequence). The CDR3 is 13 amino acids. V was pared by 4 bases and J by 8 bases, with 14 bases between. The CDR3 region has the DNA TGTGCCTGGACAGGGCCAGGACGGGAAAAACTGTTTTTT. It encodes CAWTGPGREKLFF.

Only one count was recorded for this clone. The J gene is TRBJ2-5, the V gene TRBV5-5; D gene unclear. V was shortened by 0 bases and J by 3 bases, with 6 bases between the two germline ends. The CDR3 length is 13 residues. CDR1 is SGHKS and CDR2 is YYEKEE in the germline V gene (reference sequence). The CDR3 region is CASSLGQKETQYF. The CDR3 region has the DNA TGTGCCAGCAGCTTGGGGCAGAAAGAGACCCAGTACTTC.

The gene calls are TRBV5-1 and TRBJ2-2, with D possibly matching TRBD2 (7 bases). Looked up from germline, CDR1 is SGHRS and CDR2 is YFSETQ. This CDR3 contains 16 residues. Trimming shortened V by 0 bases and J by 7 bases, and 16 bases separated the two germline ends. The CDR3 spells CASSLEGGGPNGELFF. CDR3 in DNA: TGCGCCAGCAGCTTGGAGGGGGGAGGGCCCAACGGGGAGCTGTTTTTT.

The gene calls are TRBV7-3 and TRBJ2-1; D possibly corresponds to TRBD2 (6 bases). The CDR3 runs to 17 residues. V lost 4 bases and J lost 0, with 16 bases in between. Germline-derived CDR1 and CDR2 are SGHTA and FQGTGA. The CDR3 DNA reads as TGTGCCAGCAGCTCACAAAACCCCGGGGGCTCCTACAATGAGCAGTTCTTC. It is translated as CASSSQNPGGSYNEQFF.

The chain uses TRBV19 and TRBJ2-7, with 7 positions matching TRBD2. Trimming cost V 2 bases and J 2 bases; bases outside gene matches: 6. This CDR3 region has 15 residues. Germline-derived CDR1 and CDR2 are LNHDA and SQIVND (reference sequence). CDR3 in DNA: TGTGCCAGTAGTATATACCAGCGGGGCACCTACGAGCAGTACTTC. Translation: CASSIYQRGTYEQYF.

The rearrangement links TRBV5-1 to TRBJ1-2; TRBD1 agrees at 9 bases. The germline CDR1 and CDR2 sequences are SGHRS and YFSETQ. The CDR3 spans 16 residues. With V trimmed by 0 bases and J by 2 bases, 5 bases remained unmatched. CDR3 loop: CASSLEGTGLNYGYTF. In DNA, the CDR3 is TGCGCCAGCAGCTTGGAGGGGACAGGGCTCAACTATGGCTACACCTTC. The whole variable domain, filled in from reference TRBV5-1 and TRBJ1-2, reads KAGVTQTPRYLIKTRGQQVTLSCSPISGHRSVSWYQQTPGQGLQFLFEYFSETQRNKGNFPGRFSGRQFSNSRSEMNVSTLELGDSALYLCASSLEGTGLNYGYTFGSGTRLTVV.

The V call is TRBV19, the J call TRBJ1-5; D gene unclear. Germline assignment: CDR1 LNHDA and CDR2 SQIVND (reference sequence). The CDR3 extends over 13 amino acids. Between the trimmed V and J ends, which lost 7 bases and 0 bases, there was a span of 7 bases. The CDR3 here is CASKTDSNQPQHF. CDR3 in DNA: TGTGCCAGTAAAACAGATAGCAATCAGCCCCAGCATTTT. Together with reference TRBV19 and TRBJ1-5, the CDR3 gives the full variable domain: DGGITQSPKYLFRKEGQNVTLSCEQNLNHDAMYWYRQDPGQGLRLIYYSQIVNDFQKGDIAEGYSVSREKKESFPLTVTSAQKNPTAFYLCASKTDSNQPQHFGDGTRLSIL.

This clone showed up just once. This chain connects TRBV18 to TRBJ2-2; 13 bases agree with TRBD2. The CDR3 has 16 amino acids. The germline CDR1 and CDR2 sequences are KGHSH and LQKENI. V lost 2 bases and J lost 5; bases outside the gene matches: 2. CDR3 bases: TGTGCCAGCTCACCAAGGACTAGCGGGAGTACCGGGGAGCTGTTTTTT. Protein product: CASSPRTSGSTGELFF.

The CDR3: CASSSTSAYEQYF. CDR3 DNA: TGTGCCAGCAGTTCTACTAGCGCCTACGAGCAGTACTTC. The chain recombines TRBV28 with TRBJ2-5; TRBD2 matches at 7 bases. The J call may be in error: the DNA end matches TRBJ2-7 better. The CDR3 covers 13 residues. From germline, CDR1 is MDHEN and CDR2 SYDVKM.

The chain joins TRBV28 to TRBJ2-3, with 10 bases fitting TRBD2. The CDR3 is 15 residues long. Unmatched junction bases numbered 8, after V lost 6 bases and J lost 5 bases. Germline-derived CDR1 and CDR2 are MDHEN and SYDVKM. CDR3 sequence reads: CASSLSGGAKDTQYF. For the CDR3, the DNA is TGTGCCAGCAGCCTCAGCGGGGGGGCTAAAGATACGCAGTATTTT.

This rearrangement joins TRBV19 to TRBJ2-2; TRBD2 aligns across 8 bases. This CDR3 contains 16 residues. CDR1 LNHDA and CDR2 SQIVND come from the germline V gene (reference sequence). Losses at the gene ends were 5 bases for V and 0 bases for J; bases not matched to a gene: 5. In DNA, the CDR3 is TGTGCCAGTAGTGAGCGGGAGCCTCCGAACACCGGGGAGCTGTTTTTT. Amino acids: CASSEREPPNTGELFF.